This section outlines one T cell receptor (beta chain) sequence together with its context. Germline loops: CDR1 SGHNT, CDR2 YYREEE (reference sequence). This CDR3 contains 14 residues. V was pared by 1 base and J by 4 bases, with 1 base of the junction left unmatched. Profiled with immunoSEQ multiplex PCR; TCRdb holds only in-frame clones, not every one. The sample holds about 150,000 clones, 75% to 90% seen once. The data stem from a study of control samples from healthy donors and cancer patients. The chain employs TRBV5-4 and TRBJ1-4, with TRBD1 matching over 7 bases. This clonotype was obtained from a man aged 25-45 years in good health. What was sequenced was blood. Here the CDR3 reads CASSLPGGNEKLFF. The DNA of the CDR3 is TGTGCCAGCAGCTTGCCAGGGGGTAATGAAAAACTGTTTTTT.